The source of this T cell receptor beta chain is a study of radiotherapy plus CTLA-4 blockade in lung cancer. At the level of the study: Around 18% of enrolled patients responded objectively, and approximately 30% had disease control.

This CDR3 spans 13 amino acids. Germline V lookup: CDR1 SQVTM, CDR2 ANQGSEA. Trimming cost V 4 bases and J 3 bases, with 12 bases left between them. Sequenced by immunoSEQ multiplex PCR; TCRdb stores in-frame clones only, minus some. The sample has 45,000 to 75,000 clones, about 80% seen once. As to this clone: Its target is not known.

General observations from the study: Researchers report tumor-derived TCR clones expanding in blood after radiotherapy plus ipilimumab. Interferon-beta, together with early blood T cell clone dynamics, reportedly best predicted response.

The sequencing here drew on peripheral blood, taken from a patient treated with radiotherapy plus ipilimumab. This clonotype originated in a human donor with non-small cell lung cancer who had a partial response to radiotherapy plus ipilimumab. The gene calls are TRBV29-1 and TRBJ2-5; maybe TRBD1 (5 bases). The CDR3 coding sequence is TGCAGCGTTGTAGGGGCCAAGAAAGAGACCCAGTACTTC. This sequence encodes CSVVGAKKETQYF.